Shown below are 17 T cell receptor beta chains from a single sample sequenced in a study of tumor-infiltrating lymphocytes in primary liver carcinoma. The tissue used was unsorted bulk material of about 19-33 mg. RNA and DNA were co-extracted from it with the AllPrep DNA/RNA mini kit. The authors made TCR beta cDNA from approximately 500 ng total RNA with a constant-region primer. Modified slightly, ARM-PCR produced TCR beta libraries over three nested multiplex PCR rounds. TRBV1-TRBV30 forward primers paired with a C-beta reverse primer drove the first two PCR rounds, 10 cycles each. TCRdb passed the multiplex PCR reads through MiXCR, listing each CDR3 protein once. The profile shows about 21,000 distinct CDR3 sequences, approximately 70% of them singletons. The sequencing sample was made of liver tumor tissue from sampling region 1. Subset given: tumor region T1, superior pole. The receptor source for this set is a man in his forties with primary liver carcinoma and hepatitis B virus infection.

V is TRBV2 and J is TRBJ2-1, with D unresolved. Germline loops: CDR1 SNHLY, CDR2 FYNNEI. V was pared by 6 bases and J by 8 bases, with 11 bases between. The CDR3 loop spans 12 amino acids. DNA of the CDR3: TGTGCCAGCAGCCCTAGGTTGGATGAGCAGTTCTTC. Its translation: CASSPRLDEQFF.

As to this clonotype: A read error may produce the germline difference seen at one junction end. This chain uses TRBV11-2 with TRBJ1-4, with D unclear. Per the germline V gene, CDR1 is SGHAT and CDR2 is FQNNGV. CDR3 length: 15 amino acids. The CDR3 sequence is CASSLDWFANEKLLF. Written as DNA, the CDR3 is TGTGCCAGCAGCCTAGACTGGTTCGCTAATGAAAAACTGCTTTTT.

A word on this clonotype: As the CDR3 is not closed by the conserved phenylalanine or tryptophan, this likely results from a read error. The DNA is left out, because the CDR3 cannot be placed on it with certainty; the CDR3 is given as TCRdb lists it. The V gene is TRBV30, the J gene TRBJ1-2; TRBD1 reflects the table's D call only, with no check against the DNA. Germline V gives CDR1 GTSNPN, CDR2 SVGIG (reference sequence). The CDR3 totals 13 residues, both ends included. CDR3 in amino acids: CAWSIDGGGGYTL.

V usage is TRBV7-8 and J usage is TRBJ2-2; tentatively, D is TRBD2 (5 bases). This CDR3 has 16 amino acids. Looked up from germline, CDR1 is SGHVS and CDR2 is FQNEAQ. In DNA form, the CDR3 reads TGTGTCAGGAGCAGAATCCGAGCGGAGAACACCGGGGAGCTGTTTTTT. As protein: CVRSRIRAENTGELFF.

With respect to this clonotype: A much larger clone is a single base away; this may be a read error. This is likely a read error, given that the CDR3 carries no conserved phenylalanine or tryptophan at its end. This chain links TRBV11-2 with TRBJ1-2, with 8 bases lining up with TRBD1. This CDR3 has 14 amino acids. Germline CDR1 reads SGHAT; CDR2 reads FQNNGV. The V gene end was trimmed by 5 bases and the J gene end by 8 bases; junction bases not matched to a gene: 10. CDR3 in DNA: TGTGCCAGCAGCCCCAGGACAGGGCTAAGGGGCTACACCTTA. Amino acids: CASSPRTGLRGYTL.

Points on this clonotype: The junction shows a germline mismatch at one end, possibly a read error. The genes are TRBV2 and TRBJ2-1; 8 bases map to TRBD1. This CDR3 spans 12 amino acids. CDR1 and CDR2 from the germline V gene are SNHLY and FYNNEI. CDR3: CASSTGDDEQFF. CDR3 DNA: TGTGCCAGTTCGACAGGGGATGATGAGCAATTCTTC.

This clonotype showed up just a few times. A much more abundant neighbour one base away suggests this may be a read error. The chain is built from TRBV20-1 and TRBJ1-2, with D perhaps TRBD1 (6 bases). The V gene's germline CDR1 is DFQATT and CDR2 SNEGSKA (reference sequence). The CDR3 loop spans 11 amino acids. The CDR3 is CSATKTGGYIF. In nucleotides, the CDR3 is TGCAGTGCTACCAAGACGGGGGGCTACATCTTC.

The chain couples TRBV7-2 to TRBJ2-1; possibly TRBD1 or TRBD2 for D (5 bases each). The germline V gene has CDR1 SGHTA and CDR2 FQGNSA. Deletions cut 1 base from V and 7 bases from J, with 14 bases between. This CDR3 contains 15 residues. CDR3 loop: CTSSLGGTYYNEQFF. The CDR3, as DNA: TGTACCAGCAGCTTAGGTGGGACCTACTATAATGAGCAGTTCTTC.

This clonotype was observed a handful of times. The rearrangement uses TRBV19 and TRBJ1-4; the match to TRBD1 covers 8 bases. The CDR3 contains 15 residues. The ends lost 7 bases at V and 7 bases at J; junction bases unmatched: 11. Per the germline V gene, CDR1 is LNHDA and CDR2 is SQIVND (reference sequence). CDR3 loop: CASTPSGGAVEKLFF. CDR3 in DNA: TGTGCCAGTACACCCTCAGGGGGCGCGGTTGAAAAACTGTTTTTT.

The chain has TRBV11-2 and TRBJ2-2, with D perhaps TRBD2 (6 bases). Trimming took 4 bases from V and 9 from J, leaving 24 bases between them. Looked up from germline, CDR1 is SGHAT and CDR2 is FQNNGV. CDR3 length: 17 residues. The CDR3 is CASSSALGGANIRELFF. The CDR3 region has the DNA TGTGCCAGCAGCTCAGCATTAGGAGGGGCTAACATCAGGGAGCTGTTTTTT.

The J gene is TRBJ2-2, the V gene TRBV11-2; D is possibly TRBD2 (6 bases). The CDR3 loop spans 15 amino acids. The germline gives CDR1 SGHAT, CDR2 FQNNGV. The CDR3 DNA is TGTGCTAGCGGCTTTGCGGGATCGAGCACCGGGGAGCTGTTTTTT. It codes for CASGFAGSSTGELFF.

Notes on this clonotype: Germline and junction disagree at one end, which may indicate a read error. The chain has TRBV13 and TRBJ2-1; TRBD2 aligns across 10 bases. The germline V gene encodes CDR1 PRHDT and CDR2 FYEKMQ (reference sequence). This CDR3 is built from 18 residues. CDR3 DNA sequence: TGTGCCAGCAGCTCTCGCCTAGCGGGAGCCCGTGACTACGATGAGCAGTTCTTC. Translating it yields CASSSRLAGARDYDEQFF.

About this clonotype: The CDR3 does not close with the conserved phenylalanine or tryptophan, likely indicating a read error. Here the CDR3 DNA reads TGTGCCGGCAGTGACCGGGGGGGGCGCGAGCAGTACCTC. Residues: CAGSDRGGREQYL. The chain has TRBV6-1 and TRBJ2-7, with TRBD2 matching 8 bases. Germline loops: CDR1 MNHNS, CDR2 SASEGT. The CDR3 runs to 13 residues.

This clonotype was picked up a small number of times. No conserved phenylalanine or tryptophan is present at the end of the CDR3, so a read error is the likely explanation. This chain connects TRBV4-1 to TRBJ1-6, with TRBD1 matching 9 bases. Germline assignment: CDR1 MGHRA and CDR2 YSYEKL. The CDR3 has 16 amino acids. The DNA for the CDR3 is TGCGCCAGTAGCCACCACCTACAGGGGGCGGACTCACCCCTCCACCTT. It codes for CASSHHLQGADSPLHL.

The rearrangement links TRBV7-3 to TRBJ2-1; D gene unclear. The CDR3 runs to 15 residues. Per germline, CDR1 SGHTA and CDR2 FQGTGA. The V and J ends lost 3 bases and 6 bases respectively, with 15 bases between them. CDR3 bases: TGTGCCAGCAGCTTGACTGGCGAGAAACCCAATGAGCAGTTCTTC. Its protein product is CASSLTGEKPNEQFF.

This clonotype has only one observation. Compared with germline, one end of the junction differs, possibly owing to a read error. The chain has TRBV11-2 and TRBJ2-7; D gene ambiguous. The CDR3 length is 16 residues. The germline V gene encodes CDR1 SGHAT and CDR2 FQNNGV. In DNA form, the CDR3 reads TGTGTCAGCAACTTCAGTGCGACCAGCTTCTCCTACGGGCAGTACTTC. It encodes CVSNFSATSFSYGQYF.

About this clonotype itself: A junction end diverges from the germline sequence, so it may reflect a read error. The CDR3: CASSYSVQAQCPQHF. The CDR3 nucleotides are TGTGCCAGCAGCTACTCCGTACAGGCCCAGTGCCCCCAGCATTTT. The genes are TRBV6-2 or TRBV6-3 and TRBJ1-5; tentative D call: TRBD1 (5 bases). CDR1 and CDR2 from the germline V gene are MNHEY and SVGEGT. The CDR3 is 15 residues long.